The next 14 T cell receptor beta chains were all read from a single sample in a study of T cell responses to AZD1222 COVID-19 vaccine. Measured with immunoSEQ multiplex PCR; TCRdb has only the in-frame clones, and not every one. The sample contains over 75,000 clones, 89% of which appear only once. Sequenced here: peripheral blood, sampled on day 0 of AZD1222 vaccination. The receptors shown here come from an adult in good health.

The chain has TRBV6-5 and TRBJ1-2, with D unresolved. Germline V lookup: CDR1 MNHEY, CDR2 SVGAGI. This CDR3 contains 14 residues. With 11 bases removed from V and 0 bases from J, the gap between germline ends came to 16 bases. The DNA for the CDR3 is TGTGCCTATTCACGGGATCCAGCTAACTATGGCTACACCTTC. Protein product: CAYSRDPANYGYTF.

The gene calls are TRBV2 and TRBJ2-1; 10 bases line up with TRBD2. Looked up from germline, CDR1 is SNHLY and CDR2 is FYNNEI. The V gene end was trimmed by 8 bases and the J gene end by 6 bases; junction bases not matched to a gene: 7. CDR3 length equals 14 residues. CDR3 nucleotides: TGTGCCAGCGGCCCGGGACTAGCGTCCAATGAGCAGTTCTTC. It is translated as CASGPGLASNEQFF. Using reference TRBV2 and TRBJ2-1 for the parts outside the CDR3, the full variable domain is EPEVTQTPSHQVTQMGQEVILRCVPISNHLYFYWYRQILGQKVEFLVSFYNNEISEKSEIFDDQFSVERPDGSNFTLKIRSTKLEDSAMYFCASGPGLASNEQFFGPGTRLTVL.

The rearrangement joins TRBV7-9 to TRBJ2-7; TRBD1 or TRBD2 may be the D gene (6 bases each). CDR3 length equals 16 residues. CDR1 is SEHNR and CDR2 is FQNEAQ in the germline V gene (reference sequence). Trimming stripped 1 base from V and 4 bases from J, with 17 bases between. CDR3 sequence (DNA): TGTGCCAGCAGCTTAGGGCACGGGGGCGTGAGTTACGAGCAGTACTTC. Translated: CASSLGHGGVSYEQYF.

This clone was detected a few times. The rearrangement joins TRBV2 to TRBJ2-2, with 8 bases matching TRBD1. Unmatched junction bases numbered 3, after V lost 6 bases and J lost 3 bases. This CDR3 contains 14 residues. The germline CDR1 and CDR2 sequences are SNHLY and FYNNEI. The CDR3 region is CASRGQAYTGELFF. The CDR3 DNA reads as TGTGCCAGCAGGGGACAGGCGTACACCGGGGAGCTGTTTTTT. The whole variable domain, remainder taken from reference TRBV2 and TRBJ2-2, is EPEVTQTPSHQVTQMGQEVILRCVPISNHLYFYWYRQILGQKVEFLVSFYNNEISEKSEIFDDQFSVERPDGSNFTLKIRSTKLEDSAMYFCASRGQAYTGELFFGEGSRLTVL.

The CDR3 DNA reads as TGCGCCAGCAGCTCGCTCGGGACAGGGGGCGATGGCTACACCTTC. Protein product: CASSSLGTGGDGYTF. The chain joins TRBV5-1 to TRBJ1-2; 12 nucleotides match TRBD1. Germline CDR1 and CDR2: SGHRS and YFSETQ. This CDR3 is 15 amino acids long. Trimming cost V 3 bases and J 6 bases; bases outside gene matches: 6.

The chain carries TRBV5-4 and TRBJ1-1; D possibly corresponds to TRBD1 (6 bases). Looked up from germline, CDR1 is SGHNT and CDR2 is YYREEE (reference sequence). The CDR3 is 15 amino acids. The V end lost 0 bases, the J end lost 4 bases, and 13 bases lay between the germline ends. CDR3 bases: TGTGCCAGCAGCTTGGCCAAACAGGGTGGCACTGAAGCTTTCTTT. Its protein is CASSLAKQGGTEAFF.

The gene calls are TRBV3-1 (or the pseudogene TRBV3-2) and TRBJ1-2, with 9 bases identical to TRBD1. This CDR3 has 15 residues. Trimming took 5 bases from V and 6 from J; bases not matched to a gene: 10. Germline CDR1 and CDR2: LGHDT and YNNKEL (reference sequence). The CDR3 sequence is CASSLNSGQGDGYTF. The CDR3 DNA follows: TGTGCCAGCAGCTTAAACTCGGGACAGGGCGATGGCTACACCTTC.

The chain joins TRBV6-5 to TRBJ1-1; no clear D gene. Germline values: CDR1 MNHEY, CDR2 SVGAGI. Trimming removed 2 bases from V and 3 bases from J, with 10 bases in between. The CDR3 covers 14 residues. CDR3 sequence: CASSYGSEDTEAFF. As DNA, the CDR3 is TGTGCCAGCAGTTACGGATCAGAGGACACTGAAGCTTTCTTT.

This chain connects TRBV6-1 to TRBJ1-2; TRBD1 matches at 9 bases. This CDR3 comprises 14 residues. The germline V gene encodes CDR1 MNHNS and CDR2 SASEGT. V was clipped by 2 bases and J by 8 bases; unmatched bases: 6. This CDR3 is CASSERGQGQGYTF. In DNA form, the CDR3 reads TGTGCCAGCAGTGAAAGGGGACAGGGTCAAGGCTACACCTTC.

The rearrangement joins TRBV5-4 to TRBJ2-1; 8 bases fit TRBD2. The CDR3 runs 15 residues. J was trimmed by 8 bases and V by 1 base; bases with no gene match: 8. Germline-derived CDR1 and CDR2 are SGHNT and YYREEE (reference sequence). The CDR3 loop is CASSLLSSGIDEQFF. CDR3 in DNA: TGTGCCAGCAGCTTGTTGAGTAGCGGGATTGATGAGCAGTTCTTC.

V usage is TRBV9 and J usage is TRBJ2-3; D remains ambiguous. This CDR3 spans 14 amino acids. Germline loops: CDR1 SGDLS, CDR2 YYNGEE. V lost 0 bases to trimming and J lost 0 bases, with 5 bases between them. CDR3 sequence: CASSVGLSTDTQYF. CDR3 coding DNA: TGTGCCAGCAGCGTAGGACTGAGCACAGATACGCAGTATTTT. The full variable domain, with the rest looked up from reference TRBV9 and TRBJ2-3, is DSGVTQTPKHLITATGQRVTLRCSPRSGDLSVYWYQQSLDQGLQFLIQYYNGEERAKGNILERFSAQQFPDLHSELNLSSLELGDSALYFCASSVGLSTDTQYFGPGTRLTVL.

CDR3 sequence reads: CASTVPTGRGEQYF. CDR3 DNA: TGTGCCAGCACCGTCCCGACAGGGAGGGGCGAGCAGTACTTC. This chain joins TRBV27 and TRBJ2-7, with D perhaps matching TRBD1 or TRBD2 (7 bases each). V lost 7 bases, J lost 6 bases, and 19 bases lay in between. The CDR3 extends over 14 amino acids. In germline, CDR1 is MNHEY, CDR2 SMNVEV (reference sequence).

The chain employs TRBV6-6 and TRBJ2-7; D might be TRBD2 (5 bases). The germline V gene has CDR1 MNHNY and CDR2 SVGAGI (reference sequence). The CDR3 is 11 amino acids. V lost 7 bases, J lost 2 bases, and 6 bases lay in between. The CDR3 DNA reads TGTGCCAGCACCGGGGCCTACGAGCAGTACTTC. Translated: CASTGAYEQYF.

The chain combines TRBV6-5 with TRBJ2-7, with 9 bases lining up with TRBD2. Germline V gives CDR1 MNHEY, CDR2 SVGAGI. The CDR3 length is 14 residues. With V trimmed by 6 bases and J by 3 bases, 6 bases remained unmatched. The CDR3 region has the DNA TGTGCCAGCAGCGTGACTAGCGGAAACTACGAGCAGTACTTC. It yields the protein CASSVTSGNYEQYF.